This is a list of T cell receptor beta chains from one sample in a study of blood T cell repertoires in COVID-19. Generated by immunoSEQ multiplex PCR, the TCRdb table keeps only in-frame clones and is missing some. The table lists around 18,000 clones, about 80% of them singletons. Sample: peripheral blood. The receptors come from a man at least 80 years old with acute or convalescent COVID-19. CDR3s include the opening cysteine and the closing phenylalanine or tryptophan. A D gene is named only where the DNA matches it firmly. The listing skips clone size in some rows; elsewhere it reads once, few, many or a size class.

- TRBJ1-6 - TRBV11-2 TGTGCCAGCAGCTTAGCTCAGGGAGGGTATTCACCCCTCCACTTT CASSLAQGGYSPLHF
- TRBJ1-2 - TRBV19 TGTGCCAGTAGTTTCAGTGTTAACTATGGCTACACCTTC CASSFSVNYGYTF
- TRBJ1-2 - TRBV10-3 TGTGCCATCAGTGATGGCGGTCAGTTCGGCTACACCTTC CAISDGGQFGYTF
- TRBJ1-2 - TRBV6-5 TGTGCCAGCAGACCAATCGGTAAAAATGGCTACACCTTC CASRPIGKNGYTF
TRBD1 TRBJ1-6 - TRBV30 TGTGCCTGGAGTGTAGGACAGGTTATAACCCTCCACTTT CAWSVGQVITLHF
- TRBJ2-3 - TRBV6-1 TGTGCCAGCAGTGAAGTCTGGGGCAAGACAGATACGCAGTATTTT CASSEVWGKTDTQYF
- TRBJ1-5 - TRBV19 TGTGCCAGTAGTACCCCACTCGGGGACACGAGCAATCAGCCCCAGCATTTT CASSTPLGDTSNQPQHF
- TRBJ1-2 - TRBV2 TGTGCCAGCAACCAGTCCCCTAACTATGGCTACACCTTC CASNQSPNYGYTF
TRBD2 TRBJ2-3 - TRBV6-6 TGTGCCAGCAGTCGGGGGGGGGTCACAGATACGCAGTATTTT CASSRGGVTDTQYF
TRBD1 TRBJ1-3 - TRBV11-2 TGTGCCAGCAGCTTAACAGGGGGGTATGGAAACACCATATATTTT CASSLTGGYGNTIYF
TRBD2 TRBJ2-5 few TRBV5-1 TGCGCCAGCAGCTTGGGGACTAGCGGGGTTAGCGACTTC CASSLGTSGVSDF
- TRBJ1-4 - TRBV6-9 TGTGCCAGCAGTTTAGGCGGGCGCGGGGAAAAACTGTTTTTT CASSLGGRGEKLFF
- TRBJ2-2 - TRBV27 TGTGCCAGCAGCTACTTCCTCGGGGAGCTGTTTTTT CASSYFLGELFF
TRBD1 TRBJ1-1 - TRBV6-5 TGTGCCAGCAGTTCCATGGGGGACAGGAACACTGAAGCTTTCTTT CASSSMGDRNTEAFF
- TRBJ1-5 - TRBV10-3 TGTGCCATCAGTCGGGGTTACAATCAGCCCCAGCATTTT CAISRGYNQPQHF
- TRBJ1-3 once TRBV5-6 TGTGCCAGCAGCTTGAGCGCGGGAAGCTCCGGAAACACCATATATTTT CASSLSAGSSGNTIYF
- TRBJ1-6 - TRBV18 TGTGCCAGCTCACCAACAGGCGCGACAGGAAATTCACCCCTCCACTTT CASSPTGATGNSPLHF
- TRBJ1-1 few TRBV19 TGTGCCAGTAGTCAGGACAGCGTGCGGCCCACTGAAGCTTTCTTT CASSQDSVRPTEAFF
TRBD1 TRBJ1-1 - TRBV3-1/TRBV3-2 TGTGCCAGCAGCCACCAAACAGGGGGGAAAACTGAAGCTTTCTTT CASSHQTGGKTEAFF
- TRBJ1-6 - TRBV6-5 TGTGCCAGCAGTTACTCTCGGGGAAGAGCAAATTCACCCCTCCACTTT CASSYSRGRANSPLHF
- TRBJ1-1 - TRBV29-1 TGCAGCGTTGTAGTTCCTATGAACACTGAAGCTTTCTTT CSVVVPMNTEAFF
- TRBJ1-5 once TRBV6-5 TGTGCCAGCAGTTACTTGGGCCCCCATCAGCCCCAGCATTTT CASSYLGPHQPQHF
TRBD1 TRBJ2-7 - TRBV18 TGTGCCAGCTCACCACGTCAGGGGGTCTACGAGCAGTACTTC CASSPRQGVYEQYF
- TRBJ1-1 - TRBV13 TGTGCCAGCAGCCTACAGGGCACTGAAGCTTTCTTT CASSLQGTEAFF
TRBD2 TRBJ2-7 - TRBV7-8 TGTGCCAGCAGCTTAAGCGGGGGATCTCTCTACGAGCAGTACTTC CASSLSGGSLYEQYF
- TRBJ2-7 once TRBV27 TGTGCCAGCAGTTTATCACAGGGTGCCTCCTACGAGCAGTACTTC CASSLSQGASYEQYF
TRBD2 TRBJ2-4 few TRBV29-1 TGCAGCGTTGAGGGGGGGGCCAAAAACATTCAGTACTTC CSVEGGAKNIQYF
- TRBJ1-5 - TRBV5-8 TGTGCCAGCAGCTTGGTTGACAGCCCCCCTCAGCCCCAGCATTTT CASSLVDSPPQPQHF
TRBD1 TRBJ1-5 - TRBV6-1 TGTGCCAGCAGTGATACGGGCAGGGGGCTTCAGCCCCAGCATTTT CASSDTGRGLQPQHF
- TRBJ1-1 few TRBV2 TGTGCCAGCAGTCGGGAGAAGAACACTGAAGCTTTCTTT CASSREKNTEAFF
TRBD1 TRBJ1-2 once TRBV27 TGTGCCAGCAGTACGACAGGGTTCTATGGCTACACCTTC CASSTTGFYGYTF
- TRBJ1-2 - TRBV13 TGTGCCAGCATTCGGACAACCAGCAATTTTAACTATGGCTACACCTTC CASIRTTSNFNYGYTF
- TRBJ2-7 - TRBV7-2 TGTGCCAGCGGGATAGGGAGCTCCTACGAGCAGTACTTC CASGIGSSYEQYF
- TRBJ2-7 - TRBV3-1/TRBV3-2 TGTGCCAGCAGCATTCAGAACGAGCAGTACTTC CASSIQNEQYF
TRBD2 TRBJ2-1 - TRBV5-1 TGCGCCAGCAGCTTGGCCGGACTAGCGGGCTACAATGAGCAGTTCTTC CASSLAGLAGYNEQFF
- TRBJ1-1 - TRBV6-2/TRBV6-3 TGTGCCAGCAGTCCCGCTACCGTGAACACTGAAGCTTTCTTT CASSPATVNTEAFF
TRBD1 TRBJ2-2 once TRBV7-2 TGTGCCAGCAGCGGACAGGGGTACACCGGGGAGCTGTTTTTT CASSGQGYTGELFF
- TRBJ2-1 - TRBV6-4 TGTGCCAGCAGTGAGGGAGAGGGCTCTTTAGCCTACAATGAGCAGTTCTTC CASSEGEGSLAYNEQFF
- TRBJ2-3 - TRBV9 TGTGCCAGCAGCGTAGAGAGGGCAGATACGCAGTATTTT CASSVERADTQYF
- TRBJ1-2 - TRBV7-9 TGTGCCAGCAGCTTAGCGTTGGGGCATCGGTATGGCTACACCTTC CASSLALGHRYGYTF
TRBD1 TRBJ1-2 - TRBV18 TGTGCCAGCTCGGGGGACGGGACAGGGTCCGTTTATGGCTACACCTTC CASSGDGTGSVYGYTF
- TRBJ1-2 - TRBV19 TGTGCCAGTAGGCCCGGGCAGGCGGGGTATGGCTACACCTTC CASRPGQAGYGYTF
TRBD1 TRBJ1-5 once TRBV16 TGTGCCAGCAGCCAATCACAAGGGGGCTTGCAGCCCCAGCATTTT CASSQSQGGLQPQHF
- TRBJ2-5 once TRBV24-1 TGTGCCACCAGTGATTTGGGAGGGGATCAGACCCAGTACTTC CATSDLGGDQTQYF
- TRBJ2-1 once TRBV29-1 TGCAGCGTTGAAAGGGATTGGGGCGATGAGCAGTTCTTC CSVERDWGDEQFF
TRBD1 TRBJ1-1 - TRBV6-6 TGTGCCAGCAACGACAGGGTCGGGAACACTGAAGCTTTCTTT CASNDRVGNTEAFF
- TRBJ1-3 - TRBV18 TGTGCCAGCTCACCAAATCCCAGGGCTGGAAACACCATATATTTT CASSPNPRAGNTIYF
- TRBJ1-5 - TRBV2 TGTGCCAGCAGCCCCTGGTCGGGTGGCAATCAGCCCCAGCATTTT CASSPWSGGNQPQHF
TRBD1 TRBJ1-5 - TRBV6-6 TGTGCCAGCAGTTCGACAGCGCAGGGGGGTCAGCCCCAGCATTTT CASSSTAQGGQPQHF
- TRBJ1-2 - TRBV3-1/TRBV3-2 TGTGCCAGCAGCCAACTCGGGGGGAGTAACTATGGCTACACCTTC CASSQLGGSNYGYTF
- TRBJ1-5 - TRBV27 TGTGCCAGCAGTTTTTGGTCAGGGAGGAGCAATCAGCCCCAGCATTTT CASSFWSGRSNQPQHF
TRBD1 TRBJ2-5 - TRBV20-1 TGCAGTGCTAGTACCCCGCTCTACAGGGGTTACCAAGAGACCCAGTACTTC CSASTPLYRGYQETQYF
- TRBJ2-2 - TRBV29-1 TGCAGCGCGGGCCAGCCAGGGACCGGGGAGCTGTTTTTT CSAGQPGTGELFF
- TRBJ1-4 once TRBV18 TGTGCCAGCTCAACTACAGGGTTTAATGAAAAACTGTTTTTT CASSTTGFNEKLFF
- TRBJ2-7 - TRBV6-1 TGTGCCAGCAGTGAAGCATTTACAGGGCCCTACTACGAGCAGTACTTC CASSEAFTGPYYEQYF
- TRBJ2-5 - TRBV7-9 TGTGCCAGCAGTTCCTCCCAGGCGAAAGAGACCCAGTACTTC CASSSSQAKETQYF
- TRBJ1-3 - TRBV7-8 TGTGCCAGCAGCTTTGCCCTTAGCTCTGGAAACACCATATATTTT CASSFALSSGNTIYF
TRBD1 TRBJ1-6 - TRBV9 TGTGCCAGCAGCGTAGCTCAGGGGGCAGATTCACCCCTCCACTTT CASSVAQGADSPLHF
TRBD2 TRBJ2-5 - TRBV5-8 TGTGCCAGCAGCTGGGACTATCAAGAGACCCAGTACTTC CASSWDYQETQYF